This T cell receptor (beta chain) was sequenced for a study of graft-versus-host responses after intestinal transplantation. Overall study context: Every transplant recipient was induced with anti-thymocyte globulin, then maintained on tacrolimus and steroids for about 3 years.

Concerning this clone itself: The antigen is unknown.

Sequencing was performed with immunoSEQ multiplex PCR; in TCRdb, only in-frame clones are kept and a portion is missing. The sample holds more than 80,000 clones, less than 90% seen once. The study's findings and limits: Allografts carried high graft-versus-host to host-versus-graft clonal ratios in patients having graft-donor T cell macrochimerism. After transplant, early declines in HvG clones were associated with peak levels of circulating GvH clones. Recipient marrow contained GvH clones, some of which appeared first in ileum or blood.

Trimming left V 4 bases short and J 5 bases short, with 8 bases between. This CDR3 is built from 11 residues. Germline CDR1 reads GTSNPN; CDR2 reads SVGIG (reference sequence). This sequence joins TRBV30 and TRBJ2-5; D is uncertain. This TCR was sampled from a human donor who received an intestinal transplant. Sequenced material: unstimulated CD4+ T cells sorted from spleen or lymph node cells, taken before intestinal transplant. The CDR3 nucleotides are TGTGCCTGGACCGTGAGGGAGACCCAGTACTTC. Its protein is CAWTVRETQYF.